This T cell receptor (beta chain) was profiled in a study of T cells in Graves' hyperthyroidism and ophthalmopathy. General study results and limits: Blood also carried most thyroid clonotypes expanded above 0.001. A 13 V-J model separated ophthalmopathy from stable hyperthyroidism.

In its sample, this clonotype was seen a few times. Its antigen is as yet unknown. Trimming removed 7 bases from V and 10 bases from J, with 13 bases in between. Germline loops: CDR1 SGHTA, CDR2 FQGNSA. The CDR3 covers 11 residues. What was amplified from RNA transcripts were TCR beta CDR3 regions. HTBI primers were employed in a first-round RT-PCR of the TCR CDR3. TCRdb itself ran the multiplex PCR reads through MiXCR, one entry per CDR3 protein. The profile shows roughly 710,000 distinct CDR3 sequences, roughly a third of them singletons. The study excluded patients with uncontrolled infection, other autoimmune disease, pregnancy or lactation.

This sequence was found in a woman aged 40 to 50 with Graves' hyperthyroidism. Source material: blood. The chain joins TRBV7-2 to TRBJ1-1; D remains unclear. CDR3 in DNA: TGTGCCAGCACCCACCCCGGAGGAGCTTTCTTT. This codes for CASTHPGGAFF.